This T cell receptor beta chain was captured by sequencing in a study of blood T cell repertoires in COVID-19. Overall study: The study drew acute and convalescent COVID-19 samples from the United States, Italy and Spain.

Germline V gene data show CDR1 as SGDLS and CDR2 as YYNGEE. The CDR3 totals 15 residues. The germline V and J ends were trimmed by 4 bases and 1 base, with 13 bases remaining between them. The authors' processing: Cell counts per sample came from amplifying reference gene primers. The assay was immunoSEQ multiplex PCR, and TCRdb's table has in-frame clones only and misses some. V and J calls plus clone size are reproduced from that table; the DNA served to infer D and trimming. Among 150,000 to 200,000 clones listed, roughly 85% were seen once. This TCR came from a woman of 80 years or more with acute or convalescent COVID-19. J is TRBJ2-3 and V is TRBV9, with a possible D match to TRBD2 (5 bases). Sequenced material: peripheral blood. The CDR3, as DNA: TGTGCCAGCAGCCCCTCCCCAGCGGGCACAGATACGCAGTATTTT. Residues: CASSPSPAGTDTQYF. The entire variable domain, with the rest obtained from reference TRBV9 and TRBJ2-3, is as follows: DSGVTQTPKHLITATGQRVTLRCSPRSGDLSVYWYQQSLDQGLQFLIQYYNGEERAKGNILERFSAQQFPDLHSELNLSSLELGDSALYFCASSPSPAGTDTQYFGPGTRLTVL.